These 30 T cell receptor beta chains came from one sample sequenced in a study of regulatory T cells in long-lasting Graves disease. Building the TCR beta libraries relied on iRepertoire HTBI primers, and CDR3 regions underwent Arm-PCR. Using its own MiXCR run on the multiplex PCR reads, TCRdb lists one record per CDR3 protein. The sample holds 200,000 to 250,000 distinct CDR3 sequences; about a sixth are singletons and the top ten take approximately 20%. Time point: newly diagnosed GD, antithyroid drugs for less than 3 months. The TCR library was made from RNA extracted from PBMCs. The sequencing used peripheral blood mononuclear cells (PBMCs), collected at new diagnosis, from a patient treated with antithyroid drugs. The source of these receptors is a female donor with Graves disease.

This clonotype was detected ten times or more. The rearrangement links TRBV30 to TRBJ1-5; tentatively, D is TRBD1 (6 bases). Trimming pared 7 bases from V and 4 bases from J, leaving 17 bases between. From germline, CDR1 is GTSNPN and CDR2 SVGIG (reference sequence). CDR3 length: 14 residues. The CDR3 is CASSGGQWNQPQHF. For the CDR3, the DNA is TGTGCCTCCTCCGGGGGACAATGGAATCAGCCCCAGCATTTT.

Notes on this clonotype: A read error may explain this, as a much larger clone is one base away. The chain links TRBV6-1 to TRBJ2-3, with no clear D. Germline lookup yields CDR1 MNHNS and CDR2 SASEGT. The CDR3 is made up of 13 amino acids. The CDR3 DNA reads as TGTTCCAGCTGGACGTCTAGCACAGATACGCAGTATTTT. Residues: CSSWTSSTDTQYF.

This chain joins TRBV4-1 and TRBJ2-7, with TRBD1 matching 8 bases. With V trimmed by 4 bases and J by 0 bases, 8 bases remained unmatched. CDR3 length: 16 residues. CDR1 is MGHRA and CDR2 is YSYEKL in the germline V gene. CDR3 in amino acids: CASSLQGASSSYEQYF. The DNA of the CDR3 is TGCGCCAGCAGCCTGCAGGGGGCCAGTAGCTCCTACGAGCAGTACTTC.

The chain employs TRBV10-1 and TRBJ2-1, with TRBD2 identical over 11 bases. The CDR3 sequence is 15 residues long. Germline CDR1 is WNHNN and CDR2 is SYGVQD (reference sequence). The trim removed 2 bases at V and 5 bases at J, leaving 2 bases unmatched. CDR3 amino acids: CASSEPGLADNEQFF. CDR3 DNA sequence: TGCGCCAGCAGTGAGCCGGGACTAGCGGACAATGAGCAGTTCTTC.

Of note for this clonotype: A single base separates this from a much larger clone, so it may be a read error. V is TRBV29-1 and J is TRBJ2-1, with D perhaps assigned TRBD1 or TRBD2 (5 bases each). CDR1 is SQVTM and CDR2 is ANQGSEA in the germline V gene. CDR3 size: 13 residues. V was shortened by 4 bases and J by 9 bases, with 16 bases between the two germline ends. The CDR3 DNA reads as TGCAGCGTTGCCCCGGGACCTAAGCCTGAGCAGTTCTTC. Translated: CSVAPGPKPEQFF.

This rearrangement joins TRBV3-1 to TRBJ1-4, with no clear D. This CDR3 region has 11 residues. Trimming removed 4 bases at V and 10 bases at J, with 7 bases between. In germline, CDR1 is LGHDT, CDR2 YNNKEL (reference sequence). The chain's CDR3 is CASSLRGKLFF. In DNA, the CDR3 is TGTGCCAGCAGCCTAAGAGGAAAACTGTTTTTT.

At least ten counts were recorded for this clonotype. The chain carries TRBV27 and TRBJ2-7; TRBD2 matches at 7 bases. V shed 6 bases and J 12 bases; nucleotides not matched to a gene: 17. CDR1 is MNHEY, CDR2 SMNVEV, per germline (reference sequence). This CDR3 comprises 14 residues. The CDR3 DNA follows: TGTGCCAGCAGCCAGCAGGGACCCGGCGGGAGTTTGTACTTC. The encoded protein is CASSQQGPGGSLYF.

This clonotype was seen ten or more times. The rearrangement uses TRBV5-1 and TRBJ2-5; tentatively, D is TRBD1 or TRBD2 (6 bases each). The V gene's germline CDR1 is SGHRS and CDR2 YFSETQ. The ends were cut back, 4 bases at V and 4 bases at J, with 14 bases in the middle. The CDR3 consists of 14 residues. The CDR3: CASSGGTSRETQYF. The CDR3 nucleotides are TGCGCCAGCAGCGGAGGGACATCGAGAGAGACCCAGTACTTC.

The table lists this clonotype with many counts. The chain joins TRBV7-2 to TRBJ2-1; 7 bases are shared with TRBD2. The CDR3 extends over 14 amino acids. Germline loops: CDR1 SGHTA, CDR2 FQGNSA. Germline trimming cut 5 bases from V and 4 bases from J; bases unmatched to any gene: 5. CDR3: CASSPRLAYNEQFF. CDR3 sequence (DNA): TGTGCCAGCAGCCCCCGACTAGCTTACAATGAGCAGTTCTTC.

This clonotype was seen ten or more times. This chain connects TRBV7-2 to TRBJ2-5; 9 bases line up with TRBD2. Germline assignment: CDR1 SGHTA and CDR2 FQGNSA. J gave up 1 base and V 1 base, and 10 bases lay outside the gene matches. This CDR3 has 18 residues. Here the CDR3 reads CASSLGPLLAGSQETQYF. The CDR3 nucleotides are TGTGCCAGCAGCTTAGGCCCCCTACTAGCGGGCAGCCAAGAGACCCAGTACTTC. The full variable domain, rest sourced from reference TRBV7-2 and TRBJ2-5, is GAGVSQSPSNKVTEKGKDVELRCDPISGHTALYWYRQSLGQGLEFLIYFQGNSAPDKSGLPSDRFSAERTGGSVSTLTIQRTQQEDSAVYLCASSLGPLLAGSQETQYFGPGTRLLVL.

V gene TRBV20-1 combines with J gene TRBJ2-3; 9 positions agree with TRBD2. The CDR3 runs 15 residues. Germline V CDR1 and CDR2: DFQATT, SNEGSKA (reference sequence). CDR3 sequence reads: CSPAVAGGGTDTQYF. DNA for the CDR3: TGCAGCCCCGCCGTTGCGGGAGGGGGCACAGATACGCAGTATTTT.

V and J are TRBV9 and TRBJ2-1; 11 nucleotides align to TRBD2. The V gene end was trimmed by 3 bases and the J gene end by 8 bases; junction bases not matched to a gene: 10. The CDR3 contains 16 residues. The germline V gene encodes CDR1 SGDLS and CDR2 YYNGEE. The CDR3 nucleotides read TGTGCCAGCAGCGGTAGCGGGAGGGCCTCGGCTTATGAGCAGTTCTTC. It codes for CASSGSGRASAYEQFF. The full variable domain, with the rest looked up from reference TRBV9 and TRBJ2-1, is DSGVTQTPKHLITATGQRVTLRCSPRSGDLSVYWYQQSLDQGLQFLIQYYNGEERAKGNILERFSAQQFPDLHSELNLSSLELGDSALYFCASSGSGRASAYEQFFGPGTRLTVL.

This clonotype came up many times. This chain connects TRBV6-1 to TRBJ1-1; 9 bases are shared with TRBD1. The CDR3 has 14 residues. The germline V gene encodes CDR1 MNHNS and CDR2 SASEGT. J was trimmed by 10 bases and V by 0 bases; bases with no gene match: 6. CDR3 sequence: CASSEARTGVRAFF. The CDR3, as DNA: TGTGCCAGCAGTGAAGCTAGGACAGGGGTAAGAGCTTTCTTT.

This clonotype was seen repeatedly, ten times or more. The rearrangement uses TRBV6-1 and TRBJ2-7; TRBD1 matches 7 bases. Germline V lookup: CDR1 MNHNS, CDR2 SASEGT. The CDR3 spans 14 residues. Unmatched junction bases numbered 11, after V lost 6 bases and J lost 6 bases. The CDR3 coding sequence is TGTGCCAGCAGGCGCGGACAGGTCGGCCCCGAGCAGTACTTC. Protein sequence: CASRRGQVGPEQYF.

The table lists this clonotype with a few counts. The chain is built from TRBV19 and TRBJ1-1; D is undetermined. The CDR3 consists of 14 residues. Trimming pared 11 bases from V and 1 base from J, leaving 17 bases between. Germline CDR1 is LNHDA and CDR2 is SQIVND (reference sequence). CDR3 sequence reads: CASGRLERNTEAFF. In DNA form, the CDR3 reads TGTGCCTCGGGTAGGTTGGAGAGGAACACTGAAGCTTTCTTT.

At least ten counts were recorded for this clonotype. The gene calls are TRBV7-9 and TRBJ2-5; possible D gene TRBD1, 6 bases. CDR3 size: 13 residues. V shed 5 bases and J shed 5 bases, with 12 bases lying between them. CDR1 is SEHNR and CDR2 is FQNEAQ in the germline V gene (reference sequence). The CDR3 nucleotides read TGTGCCAGCAGCCAGGGGTTTTCGGAGACCCAGTACTTC. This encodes CASSQGFSETQYF.

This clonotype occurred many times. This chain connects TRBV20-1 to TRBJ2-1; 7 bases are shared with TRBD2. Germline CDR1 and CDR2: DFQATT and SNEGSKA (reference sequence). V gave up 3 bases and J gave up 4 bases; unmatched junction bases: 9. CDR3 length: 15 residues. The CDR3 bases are TGCAGTGCTAGGTCGTCGCGACTAGCTTACAATGAGCAGTTCTTC. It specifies CSARSSRLAYNEQFF.

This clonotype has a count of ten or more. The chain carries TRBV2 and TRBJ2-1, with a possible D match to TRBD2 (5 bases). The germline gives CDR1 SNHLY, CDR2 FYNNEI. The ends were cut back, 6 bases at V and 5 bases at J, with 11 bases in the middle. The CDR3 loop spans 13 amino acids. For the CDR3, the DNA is TGTGCCAGCAGGGGCCCGGGAAACAATGAGCAGTTCTTC. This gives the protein CASRGPGNNEQFF.

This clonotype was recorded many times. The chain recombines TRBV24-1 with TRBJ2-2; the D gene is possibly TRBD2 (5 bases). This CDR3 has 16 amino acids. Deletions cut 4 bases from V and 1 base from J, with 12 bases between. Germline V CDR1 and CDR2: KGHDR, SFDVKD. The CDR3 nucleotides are TGTGCCACCAGTGACCCTTCCGGGGTGAACACCGGGGAGCTGTTTTTT. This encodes CATSDPSGVNTGELFF.

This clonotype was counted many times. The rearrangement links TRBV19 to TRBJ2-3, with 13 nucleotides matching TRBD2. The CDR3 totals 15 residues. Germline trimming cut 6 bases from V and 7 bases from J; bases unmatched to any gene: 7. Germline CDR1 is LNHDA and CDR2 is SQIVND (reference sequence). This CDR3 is CASSPGLAGTYTQYF. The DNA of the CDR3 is TGTGCCAGTAGCCCGGGACTAGCGGGAACGTATACGCAGTATTTT.

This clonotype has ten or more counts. CDR3 amino acids: CASKSQREGETQYF. The CDR3 DNA follows: TGTGCCAGCAAAAGTCAGCGGGAGGGGGAGACCCAGTACTTC. This chain joins TRBV11-2 and TRBJ2-5; 10 bases map to TRBD2. The CDR3 sequence is 14 residues long. Germline lookup yields CDR1 SGHAT and CDR2 FQNNGV. With V trimmed by 7 bases and J by 5 bases, 7 bases remained unmatched. Supplemented by reference TRBV11-2 and TRBJ2-5, the full variable domain reads EAGVAQSPRYKIIEKRQSVAFWCNPISGHATLYWYQQILGQGPKLLIQFQNNGVVDDSQLPKDRFSAERLKGVDSTLKIQPAKLEDSAVYLCASKSQREGETQYFGPGTRLLVL.

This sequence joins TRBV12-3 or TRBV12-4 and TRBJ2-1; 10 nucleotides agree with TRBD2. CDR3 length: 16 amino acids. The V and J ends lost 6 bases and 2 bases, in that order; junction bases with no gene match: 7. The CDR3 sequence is CASSASGRTAYNEQFF. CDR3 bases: TGTGCCAGCAGCGCTAGCGGGAGAACGGCCTACAATGAGCAGTTCTTC.

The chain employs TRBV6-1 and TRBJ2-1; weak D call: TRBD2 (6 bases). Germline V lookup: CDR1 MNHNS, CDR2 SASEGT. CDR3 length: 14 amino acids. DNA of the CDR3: TGTGGGTCTGCCCCCGGGGGTTCCTACAATGAGCAGTTCTTC. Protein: CGSAPGGSYNEQFF.

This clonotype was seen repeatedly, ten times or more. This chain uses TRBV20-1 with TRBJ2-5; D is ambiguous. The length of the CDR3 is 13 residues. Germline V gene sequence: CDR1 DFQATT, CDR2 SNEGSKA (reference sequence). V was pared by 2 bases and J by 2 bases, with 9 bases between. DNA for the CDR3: TGCAGTGCTAGACGCCTGGGACAAGAGACCCAGTACTTC. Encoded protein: CSARRLGQETQYF.

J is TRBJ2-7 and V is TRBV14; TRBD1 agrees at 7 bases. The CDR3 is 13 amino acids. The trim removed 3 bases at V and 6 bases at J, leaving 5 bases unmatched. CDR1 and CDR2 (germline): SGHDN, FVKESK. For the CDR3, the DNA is TGTGCCAGCAGCCACCTAGCAGGGGGCGAGCAGTACTTC. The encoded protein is CASSHLAGGEQYF.

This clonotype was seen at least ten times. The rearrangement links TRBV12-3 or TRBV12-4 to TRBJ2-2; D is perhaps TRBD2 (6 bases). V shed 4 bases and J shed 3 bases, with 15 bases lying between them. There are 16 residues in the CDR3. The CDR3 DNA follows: TGTGCCAGCAGTTCCCTTCGGGGGAGCGACACCGGGGAGCTGTTTTTT. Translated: CASSSLRGSDTGELFF.

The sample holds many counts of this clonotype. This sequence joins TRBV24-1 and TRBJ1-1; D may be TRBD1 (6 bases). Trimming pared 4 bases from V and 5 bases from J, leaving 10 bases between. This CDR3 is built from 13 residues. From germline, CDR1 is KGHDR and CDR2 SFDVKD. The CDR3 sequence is CATSDGGRTEAFF. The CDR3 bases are TGTGCCACCAGTGACGGGGGGCGTACTGAAGCTTTCTTT.

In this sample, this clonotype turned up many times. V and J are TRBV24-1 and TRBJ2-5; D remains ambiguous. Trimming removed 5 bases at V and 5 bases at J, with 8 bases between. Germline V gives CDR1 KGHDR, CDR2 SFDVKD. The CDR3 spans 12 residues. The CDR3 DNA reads TGTGCCACCAGTGGGGCCCGGGAGACCCAGTACTTC. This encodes CATSGARETQYF.

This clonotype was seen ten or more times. CDR3 sequence reads: CASTPAGKDTQYF. The CDR3 DNA reads as TGTGCCAGCACCCCGGCGGGGAAAGATACGCAGTATTTT. This chain connects TRBV28 to TRBJ2-3, with D possibly matching TRBD2 (6 bases). The CDR3 is made up of 13 amino acids. Trimming took off 7 bases at V and 5 bases at J, with 13 bases between the two ends. The germline V gene encodes CDR1 MDHEN and CDR2 SYDVKM.

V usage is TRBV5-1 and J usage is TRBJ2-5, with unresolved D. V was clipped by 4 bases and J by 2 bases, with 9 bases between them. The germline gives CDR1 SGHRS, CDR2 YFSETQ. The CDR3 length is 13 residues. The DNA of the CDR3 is TGCGCCAGCAGCCACGGCCAACAAGAGACCCAGTACTTC. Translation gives CASSHGQQETQYF.